These 14 T cell receptor beta chains were all obtained from the same sample, sequenced in a study of human CD8 memory T cell subsets. UMI-labeled 5' RACE yielded the TCR beta libraries. TCRdb reprocessed the 5' RACE reads, with one entry per CDR3 protein and no DNA. The sample shows about 9,200 distinct CDR3 sequences, and 20% to 25% sits with its ten largest clones. Sequenced sample: CD8+ stem-like memory T cells (TSCM and TCM) sorted from PBMCs. Indicated subset: stem-like memory CD8 T cells (TSTEM), CCR7+ PD-1- TIGIT-. These receptors were collected from a human donor in good health.

The rearrangement links TRBV28 to TRBJ2-1; the D call from TCRdb, TRBD2, cannot be confirmed without DNA. CDR3 length: 14 amino acids. CDR1 and CDR2 from the germline V gene are MDHEN and SYDVKM. The CDR3 here is CASSFLAGGNEQFF. Drawing the rest from reference TRBV28 and TRBJ2-1, the complete variable domain is DVKVTQSSRYLVKRTGEKVFLECVQDMDHENMFWYRQDPGLGLRLIYFSYDVKMKEKGDIPEGYSVSREKKERFSLILESASTNQTSMYLCASSFLAGGNEQFFGPGTRLTVL.

V usage is TRBV5-1 and J usage is TRBJ2-5; the TCRdb call, TRBD1, lacks DNA for checking. Germline V gives CDR1 SGHRS, CDR2 YFSETQ. The CDR3 has 12 residues. CDR3: CASSRPLETQYF.

The CDR3 protein is CASRDRGLDTEAFF. This rearrangement joins TRBV4-1 to TRBJ1-1; TCRdb lists TRBD1, though no DNA is available to test this call. Per germline, CDR1 MGHRA and CDR2 YSYEKL. This CDR3 contains 14 residues.

This chain uses TRBV29-1 with TRBJ2-7. The CDR3 totals 11 residues. Germline CDR1 and CDR2: SQVTM and ANQGSEA. The CDR3 spells CSVVFSYEQYF.

The rearrangement joins TRBV10-3 to TRBJ2-2; the D gene TCRdb calls, TRBD2, cannot be checked with no DNA. The CDR3 consists of 13 residues. Looked up from germline, CDR1 is ENHRY and CDR2 is SYGVKD. CDR3 in amino acids: CAITEGNTGELFF.

The chain couples TRBV10-3 to TRBJ2-4; TCRdb gives TRBD1 as the D gene, but with no DNA this cannot be confirmed. The CDR3 extends over 18 amino acids. Per germline, CDR1 ENHRY and CDR2 SYGVKD. The CDR3 loop reads CAISESRDSLFGGNIQYF.

This clonotype counts as medium-sized (0.01 to 0.1%) by frequency. The chain recombines TRBV27 with TRBJ1-4; TCRdb selects TRBD1, and the lack of DNA leaves this call unchecked. The germline gives CDR1 MNHEY, CDR2 SMNVEV (reference sequence). The CDR3 runs to 15 residues. Here the CDR3 reads CASSLTGDVWEKLFF. The full variable domain, with the rest looked up from reference TRBV27 and TRBJ1-4, is EAQVTQNPRYLITVTGKKLTVTCSQNMNHEYMSWYRQDPGLGLRQIYYSMNVEVTDKGDVPEGYKVSRKEKRNFPLILESPSPNQTSLYFCASSLTGDVWEKLFFGSGTQLSVL.

By frequency, this clonotype is medium-sized. The rearrangement links TRBV28 to TRBJ2-3. Germline V CDR1 and CDR2: MDHEN, SYDVKM. This CDR3 has 14 residues. The CDR3 protein is CASSFLSGTDTQYF.

The chain couples TRBV7-2 to TRBJ2-5; the TRBD2 assignment by TCRdb is unverifiable without DNA. Germline values: CDR1 SGHTA, CDR2 FQGNSA. There are 14 residues in the CDR3. Here the CDR3 reads CASSATGTRETQYF.

This chain connects TRBV7-9 to TRBJ2-3; TCRdb gives TRBD2 as the D gene, but with no DNA this cannot be confirmed. The CDR3 totals 14 residues. Germline CDR1 and CDR2: SEHNR and FQNEAQ (reference sequence). CDR3 sequence reads: CASSFEGSADTQYF.

The chain joins TRBV7-3 to TRBJ2-3; TCRdb reports TRBD2, a call that lacks DNA to check it against. CDR1 and CDR2 from the germline V gene are SGHTA and FQGTGA. CDR3 length equals 13 residues. CDR3 residues: CASSSIREGTQYF.

This chain joins TRBV5-1 and TRBJ1-1. This CDR3 contains 14 residues. Germline V gene sequence: CDR1 SGHRS, CDR2 YFSETQ. This CDR3 is CASSLGGMNTEAFF.

This clonotype registers medium-sized by frequency. The V and J genes are TRBV7-8 and TRBJ1-1; checking the TCRdb D call of TRBD1 is not possible without DNA. In germline, CDR1 is SGHVS, CDR2 FQNEAQ. The CDR3 runs to 16 residues. The CDR3 sequence is CASSPRGGGMGTEAFF.

This rearrangement joins TRBV7-2 to TRBJ2-1. CDR1 and CDR2 (germline): SGHTA, FQGNSA. CDR3 length: 15 residues. The CDR3: CASSLALAVGDEQFF.